This TCR beta chain was sequenced in a study of cytomegalovirus exposure and HLA in healthy donors. The study, taken as a whole, reports: CMV antigen specificity of a few CMV-associated chains was confirmed in vitro. The sole available immune exposure information was CMV serostatus. Overall, around 160 TCR beta chains were annotated as cytomegalovirus-associated.

From germline, CDR1 is SGHAT and CDR2 FQNNGV. The CDR3 consists of 12 residues. The ends were cut back, 2 bases at V and 5 bases at J, with 6 bases in the middle. The PCR was carried out with 60 Vbeta primers and 13 Jbeta primers. Data came from immunoSEQ multiplex PCR; TCRdb stores just in-frame clones and leaves some out. The table lists under 150,000 clones, around 9% of them singletons. This clone was detected only a few times. Its antigen is currently unknown. The chain couples TRBV11-2 to TRBJ2-5, with D unclear. This receptor was obtained from a woman in her thirties or forties in good health and CMV-seropositive. The sequencing input was PBMCs. DNA of the CDR3: TGTGCCAGCAGCTTACGTTTGGAGACCCAGTACTTC. This codes for CASSLRLETQYF. The whole variable domain, filled in from reference TRBV11-2 and TRBJ2-5, reads EAGVAQSPRYKIIEKRQSVAFWCNPISGHATLYWYQQILGQGPKLLIQFQNNGVVDDSQLPKDRFSAERLKGVDSTLKIQPAKLEDSAVYLCASSLRLETQYFGPGTRLLVL.